This TCR beta chain appears in the sequencing data of a study of T-cell memory formation after mild COVID-19. Study overall: TCR clustering was largely donor specific.

This clonotype occurred a few times. Germline CDR1 reads SGHAT; CDR2 reads FQNNGV. This CDR3 has 17 residues. V dropped 4 bases and J dropped 8; count of bases not matched to a gene: 17. MiXCR was run by TCRdb on the 5' RACE reads, yielding one entry per CDR3 protein. The data hold roughly 620,000 distinct CDR3 sequences, with roughly 17% observed a single time. The chain is built from TRBV11-2 and TRBJ1-2, with 9 bases aligning to TRBD1. The sequence derives from an adult woman who had mild COVID-19 (a few samples of this study predate the infection). Cell type and time point are not known. The sequencing sample was made of PBMCs or a T cell subset sorted from them (not recorded which). CDR3 sequence reads: CASSSLGIRDRVLGYTF. The CDR3 region has the DNA TGTGCCAGCAGCTCCCTAGGGATCCGGGACAGGGTGTTGGGCTACACCTTC.